The TCR beta chain under discussion was sequenced for a study of read filtering for tumor transcriptome and immune sequencing. Overall study findings and caveats: Correlation between methods rose after single-read clonotypes were removed.

The CDR3 has 13 residues. CDR1 is SQVTM and CDR2 is ANQGSEA in the germline V gene. Molecular barcoded adaptors covering alpha/delta and beta/gamma chains were used on 400 to 450 ng RNA. TCRdb fed the reads into MiXCR, producing one record per CDR3 protein. Of 100,000 to 150,000 distinct CDR3 sequences listed, roughly 13% are singletons. As for this clonotype: Its antigen remains unknown. Possible read error: a much larger clone is one base away.

The chain carries TRBV29-1 and TRBJ1-1, with 9 nucleotides matching TRBD1. The sample taken for sequencing was a population of CD138-negative cells sorted from bone marrow. This sequence was found in a donor aged 40 or older with multiple myeloma. CDR3 region: CSLEAPGTGRAFF. Written as DNA, the CDR3 is TGCAGCCTTGAAGCTCCCGGGACAGGGCGAGCTTTCTTT.